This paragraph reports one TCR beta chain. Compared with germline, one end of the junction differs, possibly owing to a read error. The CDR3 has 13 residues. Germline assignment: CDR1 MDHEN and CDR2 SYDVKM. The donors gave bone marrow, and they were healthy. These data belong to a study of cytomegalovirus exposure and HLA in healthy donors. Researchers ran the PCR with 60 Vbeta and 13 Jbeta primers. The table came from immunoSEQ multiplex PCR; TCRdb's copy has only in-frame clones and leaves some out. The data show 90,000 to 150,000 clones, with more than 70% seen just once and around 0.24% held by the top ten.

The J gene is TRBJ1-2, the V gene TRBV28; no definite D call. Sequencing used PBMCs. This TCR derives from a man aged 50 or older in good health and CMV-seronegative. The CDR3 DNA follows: TGTGCCAGCCGTTTGAGTCTGGTCTATGGCTACACCTTC. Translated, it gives CASRLSLVYGYTF.